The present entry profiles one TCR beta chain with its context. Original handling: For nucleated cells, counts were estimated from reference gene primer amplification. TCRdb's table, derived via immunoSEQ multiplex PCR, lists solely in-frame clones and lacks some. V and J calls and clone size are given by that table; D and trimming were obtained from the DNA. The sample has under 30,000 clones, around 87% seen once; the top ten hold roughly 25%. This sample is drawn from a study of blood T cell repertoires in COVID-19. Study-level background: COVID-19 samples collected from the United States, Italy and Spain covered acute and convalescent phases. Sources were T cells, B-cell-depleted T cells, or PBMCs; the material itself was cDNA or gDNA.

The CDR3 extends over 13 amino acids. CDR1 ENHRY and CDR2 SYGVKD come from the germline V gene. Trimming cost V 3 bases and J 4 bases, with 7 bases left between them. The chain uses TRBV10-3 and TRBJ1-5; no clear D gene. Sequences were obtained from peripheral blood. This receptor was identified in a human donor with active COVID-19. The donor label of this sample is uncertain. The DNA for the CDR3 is TGTGCCATCAGTGAAACAGTTAATCAGCCCCAGCATTTT. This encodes CAISETVNQPQHF.